The 9 T cell receptor beta chains presented below share a single source sample, sequenced in a study of T cell changes during pregnancy in multiple sclerosis. The method was immunoSEQ multiplex PCR; TCRdb's version includes in-frame clones alone and lacks a portion of them. The sample lists under 80,000 clones, about 89% seen once, with less than 0.6% in the top ten. The specimen was CD4+ T cells from peripheral blood mononuclear cells, collected in the second trimester of pregnancy. The receptor source for this set is a female donor with multiple sclerosis, enrolled in a pregnancy study.

The V gene is TRBV15, the J gene TRBJ1-1; D ambiguous. The CDR3 has 15 residues. Trimming shortened V by 0 bases and J by 2 bases, and 10 bases separated the two germline ends. The germline CDR1 and CDR2 sequences are LNHNV and YYDKDF (reference sequence). CDR3 sequence reads: CATSRDRTPNTEAFF. The CDR3 DNA reads as TGTGCCACCAGCAGAGATCGCACACCCAACACTGAAGCTTTCTTT.

The chain uses TRBV15 and TRBJ1-2; D gene ambiguous. Germline values: CDR1 LNHNV, CDR2 YYDKDF (reference sequence). The CDR3 length is 15 residues. The ends were cut back, 3 bases at V and 2 bases at J, with 13 bases in the middle. CDR3 protein: CATSSRGNRNYGYTF. The CDR3 nucleotides are TGTGCCACCAGCAGTCGAGGGAACCGAAACTATGGCTACACCTTC.

The rearrangement uses TRBV19 and TRBJ1-1, with D tentatively TRBD1 (6 bases). The CDR3 has 15 residues. Trimming took 10 bases from V and 4 from J, leaving 22 bases between them. The germline gives CDR1 LNHDA, CDR2 SQIVND (reference sequence). DNA of the CDR3: TGTGCCACCAGACTCCAGGGGTTTGATCCCACTGAAGCTTTCTTT. Amino acids: CATRLQGFDPTEAFF.

V and J are TRBV29-1 and TRBJ2-1; 9 bases are shared with TRBD2. The CDR3 runs 13 residues. J lost 9 bases, V lost 6 bases, and 9 bases had no gene match. The germline gives CDR1 SQVTM, CDR2 ANQGSEA. This CDR3 reads CSVVSSGVGEQFF. CDR3 nucleotides: TGCAGCGTGGTATCTAGCGGGGTGGGTGAGCAGTTCTTC.

The V gene is TRBV11-1, the J gene TRBJ2-5, with 12 bases fitting TRBD2. CDR1 SGHAT and CDR2 FQDESV come from the germline V gene (reference sequence). With V trimmed by 5 bases and J by 5 bases, 12 bases remained unmatched. The CDR3 has 17 amino acids. The CDR3, as DNA: TGTGCCAGCAGCGAACCTAGCGGGGGGGCTTCGGGGGAGACCCAGTACTTC. Its translation: CASSEPSGGASGETQYF.

This CDR3 is CAISESRGRFSGAFF. The CDR3 DNA sequence: TGTGCCATCAGTGAGTCGAGGGGGCGCTTCTCTGGGGCTTTCTTT. The genes are TRBV10-3 and TRBJ1-1; TRBD1 agrees at 7 bases. CDR1 and CDR2 from the germline V gene are ENHRY and SYGVKD. V shed 0 bases, J shed 11 bases, and the junction held 12 bases outside the gene matches. The CDR3 is 15 amino acids.

CDR3 in amino acids: CASSPPGREEAFF. Here the CDR3 DNA reads TGTGCCAGCTCACCACCGGGCAGGGAAGAAGCTTTCTTT. The J gene is TRBJ1-1, the V gene TRBV18; D possibly corresponds to TRBD1 (5 bases). This CDR3 contains 13 residues. Germline values: CDR1 KGHSH, CDR2 LQKENI. Trimming shortened V by 0 bases and J by 8 bases, and 10 bases separated the two germline ends.

This clone was picked up a small number of times. CDR3 nucleotide sequence: TGTGCCAGTACCAACGCAGGACACTCAGGGGGACAGCCCCAGCATTTT. This sequence encodes CASTNAGHSGGQPQHF. The V gene is TRBV19, the J gene TRBJ1-5; 7 nucleotides align to TRBD1. Germline assignment: CDR1 LNHDA and CDR2 SQIVND (reference sequence). CDR3 length: 16 amino acids. V gave up 7 bases and J gave up 7 bases; unmatched junction bases: 16.

The chain joins TRBV19 to TRBJ2-5, with a possible D match to TRBD1 (6 bases). Per germline, CDR1 LNHDA and CDR2 SQIVND (reference sequence). The CDR3 sequence is 13 residues long. Trimming left V 2 bases short and J 5 bases short, with 9 bases between. CDR3 loop: CASSILTGETQYF. CDR3 nucleotides: TGTGCCAGTAGTATACTAACAGGGGAGACCCAGTACTTC. Full variable domain (remainder filled in from reference TRBV19 and TRBJ2-5): DGGITQSPKYLFRKEGQNVTLSCEQNLNHDAMYWYRQDPGQGLRLIYYSQIVNDFQKGDIAEGYSVSREKKESFPLTVTSAQKNPTAFYLCASSILTGETQYFGPGTRLLVL.